This TCR beta chain stems from a study of cytomegalovirus exposure and HLA in healthy donors. Study outcomes and limitations: A later analysis appeared to link common viral pathogens to several of the most significant clusters. In terms of immune exposure information, only CMV serostatus was available. High specificity and sensitivity for cytomegalovirus status were reported for the classifier.

Points on this clone: Its antigen remains unidentified.

The study ran its PCR with 60 Vbeta and 13 Jbeta primers. Profiling relied on immunoSEQ multiplex PCR, and the TCRdb table lists in-frame clones only, not all of them. The table has approximately 170,000 clones, 85% seen once; the top ten hold 1%. The sequence was collected from a boy younger than 10 in good health and CMV-seronegative. The sample consisted of PBMCs.

CDR3 bases: TGCGCCAGCAGCACGACTAGCGGGGGGTACCAAGAGACCCAGTACTTC. Translated, it gives CASSTTSGGYQETQYF. The V call is TRBV5-1, the J call TRBJ2-5, with 13 bases matching TRBD2. Germline V gene lookup returns CDR1 SGHRS and CDR2 YFSETQ. V lost 4 bases, J lost 0 bases, and 3 bases stayed unmatched. This CDR3 spans 16 amino acids. The whole variable domain, filled in from reference TRBV5-1 and TRBJ2-5, reads KAGVTQTPRYLIKTRGQQVTLSCSPISGHRSVSWYQQTPGQGLQFLFEYFSETQRNKGNFPGRFSGRQFSNSRSEMNVSTLELGDSALYLCASSTTSGGYQETQYFGPGTRLLVL.